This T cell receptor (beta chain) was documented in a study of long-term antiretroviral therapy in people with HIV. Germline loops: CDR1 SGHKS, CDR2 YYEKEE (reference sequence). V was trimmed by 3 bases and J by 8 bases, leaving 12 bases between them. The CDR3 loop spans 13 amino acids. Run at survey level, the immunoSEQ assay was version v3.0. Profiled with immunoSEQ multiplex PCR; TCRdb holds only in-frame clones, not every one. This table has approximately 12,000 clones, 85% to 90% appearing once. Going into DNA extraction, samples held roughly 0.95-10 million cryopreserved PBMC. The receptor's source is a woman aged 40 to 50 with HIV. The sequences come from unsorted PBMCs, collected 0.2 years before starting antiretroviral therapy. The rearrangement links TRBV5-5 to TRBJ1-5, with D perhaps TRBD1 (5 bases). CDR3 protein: CASSWRTGEPQHF. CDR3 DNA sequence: TGTGCCAGCAGCTGGCGAACAGGCGAGCCCCAGCATTTT.